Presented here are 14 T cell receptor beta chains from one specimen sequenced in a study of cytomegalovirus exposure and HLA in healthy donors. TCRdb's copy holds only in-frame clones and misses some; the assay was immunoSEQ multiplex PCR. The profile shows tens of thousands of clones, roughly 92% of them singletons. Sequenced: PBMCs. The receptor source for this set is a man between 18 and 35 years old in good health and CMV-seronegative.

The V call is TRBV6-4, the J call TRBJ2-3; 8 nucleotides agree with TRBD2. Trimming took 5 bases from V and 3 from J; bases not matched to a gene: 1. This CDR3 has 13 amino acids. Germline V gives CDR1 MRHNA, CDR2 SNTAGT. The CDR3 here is CASSLAGTDTQYF. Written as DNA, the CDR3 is TGTGCCAGCAGTTTAGCGGGAACAGATACGCAGTATTTT.

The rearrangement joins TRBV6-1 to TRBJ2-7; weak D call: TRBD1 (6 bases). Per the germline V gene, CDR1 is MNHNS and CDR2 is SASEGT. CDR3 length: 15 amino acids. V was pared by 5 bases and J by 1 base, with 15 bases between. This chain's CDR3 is CASSPRTASSYEQYF. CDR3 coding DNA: TGTGCCAGCAGTCCCCGGACAGCCTCTTCCTACGAGCAGTACTTC.

The CDR3 DNA follows: TGTGCCAGCAGCTTTATCCCAGCGAGCTCCTACAATGAGCAGTTCTTC. Translating gives CASSFIPASSYNEQFF. The genes are TRBV7-3 and TRBJ2-1; D gene unclear. Between the trimmed V and J ends, which lost 3 bases and 0 bases, there was a span of 12 bases. The CDR3 is 16 amino acids. Germline CDR1 reads SGHTA; CDR2 reads FQGTGA.

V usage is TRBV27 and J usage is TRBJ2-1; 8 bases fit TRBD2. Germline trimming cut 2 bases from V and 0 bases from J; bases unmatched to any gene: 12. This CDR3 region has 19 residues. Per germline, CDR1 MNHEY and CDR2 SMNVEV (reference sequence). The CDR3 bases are TGTGCCAGCAGTTTAATGGCGTGGCGCGGGAGGAGCTCCTACAATGAGCAGTTCTTC. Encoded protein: CASSLMAWRGRSSYNEQFF.

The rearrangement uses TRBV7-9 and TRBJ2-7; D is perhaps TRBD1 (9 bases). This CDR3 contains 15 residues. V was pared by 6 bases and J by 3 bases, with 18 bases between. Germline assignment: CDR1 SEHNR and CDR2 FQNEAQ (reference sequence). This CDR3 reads CASRGGTGTSYEQYF. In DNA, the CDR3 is TGTGCCAGCAGGGGGGGGACAGGGACTAGCTACGAGCAGTACTTC.

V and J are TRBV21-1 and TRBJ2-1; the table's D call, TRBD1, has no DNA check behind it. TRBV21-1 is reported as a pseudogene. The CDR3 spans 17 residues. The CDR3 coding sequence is TGTGCCAGCAGCAAAGCACGGGACAAGAGCTCCTACAATGAGCAGTTCTTC. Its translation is CASSKARDKSSYNEQFF.

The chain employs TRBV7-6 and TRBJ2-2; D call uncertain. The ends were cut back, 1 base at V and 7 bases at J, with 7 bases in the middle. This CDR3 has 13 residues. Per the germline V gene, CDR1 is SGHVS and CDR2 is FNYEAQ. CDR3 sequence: CASSLVPVGELFF. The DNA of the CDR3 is TGTGCCAGCAGCTTAGTTCCGGTCGGGGAGCTGTTTTTT.

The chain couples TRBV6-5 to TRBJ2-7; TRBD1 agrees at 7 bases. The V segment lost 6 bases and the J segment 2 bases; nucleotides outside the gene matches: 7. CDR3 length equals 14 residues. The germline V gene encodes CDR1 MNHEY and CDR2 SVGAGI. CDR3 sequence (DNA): TGTGCCAGCAGAAGGAGGACAGGACCCTACGAGCAGTACTTC. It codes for CASRRRTGPYEQYF.

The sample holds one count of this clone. The CDR3 DNA reads TGCGCCAGCAGCCAGCCGACTAGCGGGAGTCAAGAGACCCAGTACTTC. This codes for CASSQPTSGSQETQYF. The chain recombines TRBV4-1 with TRBJ2-5; TRBD2 matches 12 bases. The CDR3 covers 16 residues. After removal of 3 bases from V and 2 bases from J, the junction contained 4 bases not matched to a gene. Germline CDR1 is MGHRA and CDR2 is YSYEKL.

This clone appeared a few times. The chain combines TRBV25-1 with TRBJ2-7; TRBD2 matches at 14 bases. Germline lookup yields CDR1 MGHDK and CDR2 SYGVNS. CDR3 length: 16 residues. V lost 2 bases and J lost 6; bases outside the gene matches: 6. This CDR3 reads CASSEARGTSGSEQYF. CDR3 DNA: TGTGCCAGCAGTGAAGCACGCGGGACTAGCGGGAGCGAGCAGTACTTC.

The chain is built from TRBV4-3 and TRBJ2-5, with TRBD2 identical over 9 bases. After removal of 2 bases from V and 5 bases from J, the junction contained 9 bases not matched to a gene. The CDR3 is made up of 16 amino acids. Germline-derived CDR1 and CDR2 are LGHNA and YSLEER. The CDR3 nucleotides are TGCGCCAGCAGCCAAAGCCGCGGGAGGGCCTTGGAGACCCAGTACTTC. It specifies CASSQSRGRALETQYF.

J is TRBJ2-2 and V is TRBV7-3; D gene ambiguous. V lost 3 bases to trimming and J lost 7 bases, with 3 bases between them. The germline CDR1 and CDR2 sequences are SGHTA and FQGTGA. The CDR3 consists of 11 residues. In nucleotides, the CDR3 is TGTGCCAGCAGCTTTAACGGGGAGCTGTTTTTT. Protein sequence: CASSFNGELFF.

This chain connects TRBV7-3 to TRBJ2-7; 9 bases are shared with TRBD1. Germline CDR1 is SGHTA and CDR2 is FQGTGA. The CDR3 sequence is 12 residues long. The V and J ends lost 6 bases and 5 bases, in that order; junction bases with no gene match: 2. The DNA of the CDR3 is TGTGCCAGCAGTTGGGACAGGGACGAGCAGTACTTC. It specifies CASSWDRDEQYF.

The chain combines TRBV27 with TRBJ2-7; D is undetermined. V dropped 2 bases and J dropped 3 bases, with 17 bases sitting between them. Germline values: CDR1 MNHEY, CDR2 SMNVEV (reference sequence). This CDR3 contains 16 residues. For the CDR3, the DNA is TGTGCCAGCAGTTTAGGCCGGATGACGGGTTTCTACGAGCAGTACTTC. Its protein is CASSLGRMTGFYEQYF.